This T cell receptor (beta chain) was obtained from a study of blood T cells in healthy people across ages. Findings and limits, study-wide: Getting older went along with TCR beta diversity per million T cells dropping roughly linearly.

The germline V gene encodes CDR1 SEHNR and CDR2 FQNEAQ (reference sequence). The CDR3 covers 17 residues. V gave up 5 bases and J gave up 0 bases; unmatched junction bases: 10. Isolation recovered at least 6.5 million PBMCs from every sample. This clonotype came up a few times. Its antigen is currently unknown. Alongside a J-beta primer mix, a sample-barcoded 5' primer served in a second PCR lasting roughly 7 to 11 cycles. MiXCR, applied by TCRdb to the 5' RACE reads, yields one record per CDR3 protein. The sample lists 650,000 to 900,000 distinct CDR3 sequences, about 62% occurring once. Sequenced sample: blood. V gene TRBV7-9 combines with J gene TRBJ2-1, with 7 bases aligning to TRBD1. The receptor was isolated from a man aged 25 to 40 in good health. The CDR3 DNA follows: TGTGCCAGCAGCGCCAGACAGGGTCGAGCCTCCTACAATGAGCAGTTCTTC. The encoded protein is CASSARQGRASYNEQFF.